What follows are 10 T cell receptor beta chains derived from one specimen sequenced in a study of shared clonotypes between healthy human individuals. TCRdb keeps only in-frame clones here, not all; method: immunoSEQ multiplex PCR. In the table there are 700,000 or so clones, 72% of which are singletons. Sequenced material: memory CD4+ T cells sorted from blood. Specified subset: CD45RA-negative fraction. The source of these receptors is a young woman in good health.

The chain carries TRBV6-5 and TRBJ2-5, with D possibly TRBD1 on 6 matching bases. The length of the CDR3 is 14 residues. The germline V gene encodes CDR1 MNHEY and CDR2 SVGAGI. V was cut by 2 bases and J by 7 bases, with 14 bases left in between. Here the CDR3 DNA reads TGTGCCAGCAGTTACGCCAACAGGGATGGGACCCAGTACTTC. It yields the protein CASSYANRDGTQYF.

The rearrangement uses TRBV28 and TRBJ2-7; D may be TRBD1 (5 bases). Germline lookup yields CDR1 MDHEN and CDR2 SYDVKM. The CDR3 runs 15 residues. Deletions cut 6 bases from V and 0 bases from J, with 15 bases between. The CDR3 DNA reads TGTGCCAGCAGCCTGGACACCCCCCGCTCCTACGAGCAGTACTTC. The encoded protein is CASSLDTPRSYEQYF. Looking up the rest from reference TRBV28 and TRBJ2-7 gives the full variable domain: DVKVTQSSRYLVKRTGEKVFLECVQDMDHENMFWYRQDPGLGLRLIYFSYDVKMKEKGDIPEGYSVSREKKERFSLILESASTNQTSMYLCASSLDTPRSYEQYFGPGTRLTVT.

CDR3 residues: CASSEIGGSPRDEQYF. In nucleotides, the CDR3 is TGTGCCAGCAGTGAAATTGGCGGGAGCCCTCGGGACGAGCAGTACTTC. This chain connects TRBV6-1 to TRBJ2-7; the match to TRBD2 covers 7 bases. CDR1 MNHNS and CDR2 SASEGT come from the germline V gene. The length of the CDR3 is 16 residues. Trimming took 2 bases from V and 5 from J; bases not matched to a gene: 12.

The J gene is TRBJ2-1, the V gene TRBV19; TRBD2 is a possible D gene (5 bases). The CDR3 runs 18 residues. V was pared by 1 base and J by 0 bases, with 16 bases between. Germline V lookup: CDR1 LNHDA, CDR2 SQIVND (reference sequence). The chain's CDR3 is CASSIVSSRGSSYNEQFF. DNA for the CDR3: TGTGCCAGTAGTATAGTCAGTTCTCGGGGAAGCTCCTACAATGAGCAGTTCTTC.

The rearrangement uses TRBV5-8 and TRBJ1-4, with D tentatively TRBD1 (5 bases). V lost 0 bases to trimming and J lost 0 bases, with 9 bases between them. This CDR3 is built from 16 residues. Germline assignment: CDR1 SGHTS and CDR2 YDEGEE. As DNA, the CDR3 is TGTGCCAGCAGCTTGGGGGACCTATCAACTAATGAAAAACTGTTTTTT. Amino acids: CASSLGDLSTNEKLFF.

This chain uses TRBV19 with TRBJ2-5; TRBD2 agrees at 7 bases. Trimming took 6 bases from V and 3 from J; bases not matched to a gene: 7. CDR1 is LNHDA and CDR2 is SQIVND in the germline V gene (reference sequence). The CDR3 covers 14 residues. The CDR3 is CASRSGLAEETQYF. CDR3 DNA sequence: TGTGCCAGTAGGAGTGGGCTAGCGGAAGAGACCCAGTACTTC.

The chain joins TRBV6-1 to TRBJ2-7, with D possibly TRBD2 on 5 matching bases. The V gene's germline CDR1 is MNHNS and CDR2 SASEGT. The V end lost 1 base, the J end lost 4 bases, and 11 bases lay between the germline ends. The CDR3 covers 14 residues. The DNA for the CDR3 is TGTGCCAGCAGTGAAGGGGGAGATAGATACGAGCAGTACTTC. This codes for CASSEGGDRYEQYF.

This clone was recorded only once. The genes are TRBV18 and TRBJ2-5; no clear D gene. The CDR3 sequence is 13 residues long. In germline, CDR1 is KGHSH, CDR2 LQKENI. The ends were cut back, 6 bases at V and 2 bases at J, with 10 bases in the middle. CDR3 DNA sequence: TGTGCCAGCTCCCCAATGGGGCAAGAGACCCAGTACTTC. Protein product: CASSPMGQETQYF.

V and J are TRBV9 and TRBJ1-3, with 8 positions matching TRBD1. This CDR3 spans 16 amino acids. The germline gives CDR1 SGDLS, CDR2 YYNGEE. Trimming at V came to 3 bases and at J to 2 bases, leaving 7 bases not matched to a gene. CDR3 bases: TGTGCCAGCAGCGACGACAGGGGTACAACTGGAAACACCATATATTTT. It encodes CASSDDRGTTGNTIYF.

In its sample, this clone was seen once. The V gene is TRBV5-5, the J gene TRBJ1-3; possibly TRBD1 for D (6 bases). Looked up from germline, CDR1 is SGHKS and CDR2 is YYEKEE (reference sequence). The CDR3 has 15 residues. The ends were cut back, 4 bases at V and 0 bases at J, with 11 bases in the middle. In nucleotides, the CDR3 is TGTGCCAGCAGCCTAACAGGGATCTCTGGAAACACCATATATTTT. Translating it yields CASSLTGISGNTIYF. Drawing the rest from reference TRBV5-5 and TRBJ1-3, the complete variable domain is DAGVTQSPTHLIKTRGQQVTLRCSPISGHKSVSWYQQVLGQGPQFIFQYYEKEERGRGNFPDRFSARQFPNYSSELNVNALLLGDSALYLCASSLTGISGNTIYFGEGSWLTVV.